This TCR beta chain was observed in a study of blood T cell repertoires in COVID-19. The wider study: Samples of COVID-19 (acute and convalescent) were obtained from the United States, Italy and Spain. The cDNA or gDNA used as material had been derived from T cells, B-cell-depleted T cells, or PBMCs.

CDR3 size: 15 residues. V was shortened by 0 bases and J by 3 bases, with 11 bases between the two germline ends. Per the germline V gene, CDR1 is PRHDT and CDR2 is FYEKMQ (reference sequence). In the original analysis: Amplification of reference gene primers provided the estimated nucleated cell counts. Only in-frame clones appear in the TCRdb table, and some are missing; sequencing was by immunoSEQ multiplex PCR. Clone size and V and J calls were adopted from that table, with D and trimming inferred from the DNA. Of more than 100,000 clones in the sample, approximately 88% were seen once. Sequenced input: peripheral blood. The receptor was isolated from a woman of 80 years or more with acute or convalescent COVID-19. J is TRBJ1-2 and V is TRBV13; no definite D call. The CDR3 nucleotides are TGTGCCAGCAGCTTAGGCTCCGGCGGCTACTATGGCTACACCTTC. It yields the protein CASSLGSGGYYGYTF.